This T cell receptor (beta chain) emerged from a study of T cells after yellow fever vaccination. One entry per CDR3 protein, called by TCRdb with MiXCR from the 5' RACE reads. Of some 350,000 distinct CDR3 sequences listed, around 6.4% are singletons. Study-wide findings and caveats: Secondary responses were weaker yet peaked faster, day 5 versus 15.

CDR1 is MNHEY, CDR2 SMNVEV, per germline (reference sequence). There are 15 residues in the CDR3. Trimming removed 6 bases from V and 6 bases from J; junction bases left unmatched: 9. About this clonotype: Antigen specificity is unknown.

The source of this sequence is a man aged 25 to 45 who received the YFV17D yellow fever vaccine. Sequencing used PBMCs, obtained 5 days after the yellow fever booster vaccination. The gene calls are TRBV27 and TRBJ2-1, with 9 bases lining up with TRBD1. This CDR3 reads CASRQQGALGNEQFF. In nucleotides, the CDR3 is TGTGCCAGCAGACAACAGGGGGCATTGGGCAATGAGCAGTTCTTC.